This entry describes one TCR beta chain. This record comes from a study of blood T cell repertoires in COVID-19. Study in general: Sample material is recorded as cDNA or gDNA derived from T cells, B-cell-depleted T cells, or PBMCs.

Germline V gene sequence: CDR1 SEHNR, CDR2 FQNEAQ (reference sequence). The CDR3 has 14 residues. Trimming removed 5 bases at V and 3 bases at J, with 11 bases between. The method was immunoSEQ multiplex PCR; TCRdb's version includes in-frame clones alone and lacks a portion of them. The sample has about 160,000 clones; about 87% are singletons. One Seattle source followed patients from active infection through their disease course. Sequences were obtained from peripheral blood. This rearrangement joins TRBV7-9 to TRBJ1-5; D gene unclear. The clonotype was recovered from a woman in her 70s with COVID-19, enrolled during active disease. The CDR3 DNA is TGTGCCAGCAGCCCAGGCCTTGACAATCAGCCCCAGCATTTT. Translating gives CASSPGLDNQPQHF.